This T cell receptor beta chain was retrieved from a study of T cell responses to AZD1222 COVID-19 vaccine. CDR1 and CDR2 (germline): SNHLY, FYNNEI. Deletions cut 6 bases from V and 4 bases from J, with 13 bases between. The CDR3 totals 14 residues. Libraries were prepared by immunoSEQ multiplex PCR; TCRdb keeps only in-frame clonotypes and omits some of them. The table includes 70,000 to 85,000 clones, approximately 90% detected once. The gene calls are TRBV2 and TRBJ1-5; possible D gene TRBD1, 6 bases. This specimen consisted of peripheral blood, obtained on day 0 of AZD1222 vaccination. The clonotype comes from an adult in good health. This chain's CDR3 is CASSRKGQNQPQHF. The CDR3 coding sequence is TGTGCCAGCAGCCGGAAGGGACAAAATCAGCCCCAGCATTTT.